This note documents a single T cell receptor (beta chain) sequence. Its antigen is not identified. These data originate in a study of TIL therapy for anti-PD-1-resistant metastatic lung cancer. Overall study context: Tumor harvest preceded PD-1/PD-L1 blockade, followed by nivolumab treatment. Half of patients were current or former smokers.

The immunoSEQ assay was v3. Sequencing was performed with immunoSEQ multiplex PCR; in TCRdb, only in-frame clones are kept and a portion is missing. The sample includes tens of thousands of clones, 70% to 90% of them seen just once. Points from the study as a whole: The cohort had more treatment-naive, never-smoker and oncogene-addicted patients than typical.

This sample's time point: pre-treatment sample, taken before nivolumab and TIL therapy. This CDR3 comprises 15 residues. CDR1 is SGHNT, CDR2 YENEEA, per germline. Trimming left V 0 bases short and J 6 bases short, with 11 bases between. The rearrangement uses TRBV11-3 and TRBJ2-2, with D perhaps matching TRBD2 (6 bases). The receptor comes from a person aged 25 to 85 with non-small cell lung cancer. The specimen was blood, collected at baseline. CDR3 sequence (DNA): TGTGCCAGCAGCTTAGACCCTCCGGGGGCCGGGGAGCTGTTTTTT. This codes for CASSLDPPGAGELFF. Combining the CDR3 with reference TRBV11-3 and TRBJ2-2 gives the whole variable domain EAGVVQSPRYKIIEKKQPVAFWCNPISGHNTLYWYLQNLGQGPELLIRYENEEAVDDSQLPKDRFSAERLKGVDSTLKIQPAELGDSAVYLCASSLDPPGAGELFFGEGSRLTVL.